This TCR beta chain was identified during a study of blood T cell repertoires in COVID-19. Overall study context: The United States, Italy and Spain were the sources of the acute and convalescent COVID-19 samples. T cells, B-cell-depleted T cells, or PBMCs provided the cDNA or gDNA that served as material.

This clone was found once. In the original analysis: Amplified reference gene primers provided the basis for estimating nucleated cell counts. Sequencing was performed with immunoSEQ multiplex PCR; in TCRdb, only in-frame clones are kept and a portion is missing. From that table come the V and J calls and clone size; the DNA was used to work out D and trimming. The sample lists approximately 130,000 clones, 80% to 90% seen once, with over 10% in the top ten. There are 14 residues in the CDR3. CDR1 DFQATT and CDR2 SNEGSKA come from the germline V gene (reference sequence). Trimming stripped 3 bases from V and 9 bases from J, with 18 bases between.

Sequencing input: peripheral blood. The receptor was derived from a human donor in a cohort sampled during active COVID-19. The chain employs TRBV20-1 and TRBJ2-1; possibly TRBD2 for D (7 bases). The CDR3 DNA follows: TGCAGTGCTAGTGCGCCGAGGGGGGGCCTTGAGCAGTTCTTC. Amino acid sequence: CSASAPRGGLEQFF.